This T cell receptor (beta chain) originates from a study of cytomegalovirus exposure and HLA in healthy donors. Overall study: An early data release held 80 million or so unique TCRs from HLA-typed donors.

The study ran its PCR with 60 Vbeta and 13 Jbeta primers. Method: immunoSEQ multiplex PCR; TCRdb's copy keeps in-frame clones and lacks some. The sample has 150,000 to 200,000 clones, approximately 65% seen once. This clone has only a few counts. The germline V gene has CDR1 SGHKS and CDR2 YYEKEE (reference sequence). The CDR3 has 15 amino acids. Unmatched junction bases numbered 11, after V lost 7 bases and J lost 4 bases. The chain is built from TRBV5-5 and TRBJ2-1; TRBD1 matches 7 bases. Sequencing was done on a sample of PBMCs. This receptor was obtained from a man in his forties in good health and CMV-seronegative. CDR3 amino acids: CASSSGQPTYNEQFF. The CDR3 nucleotides read TGTGCCAGCTCGTCGGGACAGCCTACTTACAATGAGCAGTTCTTC.